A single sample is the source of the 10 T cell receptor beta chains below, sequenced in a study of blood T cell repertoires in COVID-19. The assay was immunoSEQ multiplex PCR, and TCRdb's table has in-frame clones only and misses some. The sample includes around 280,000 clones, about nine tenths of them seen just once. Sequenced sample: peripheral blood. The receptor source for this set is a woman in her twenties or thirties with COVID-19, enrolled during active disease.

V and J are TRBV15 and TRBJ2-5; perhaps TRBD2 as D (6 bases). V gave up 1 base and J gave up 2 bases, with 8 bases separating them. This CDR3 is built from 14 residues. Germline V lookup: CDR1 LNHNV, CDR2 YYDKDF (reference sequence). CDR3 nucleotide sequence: TGTGCCACCAGCAGAGGAGGGAGGCAAGAGACCCAGTACTTC. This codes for CATSRGGRQETQYF.

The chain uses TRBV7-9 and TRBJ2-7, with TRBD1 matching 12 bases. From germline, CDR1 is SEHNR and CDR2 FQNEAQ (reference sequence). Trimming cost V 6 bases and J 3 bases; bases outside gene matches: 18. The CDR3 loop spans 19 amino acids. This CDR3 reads CASRGVNRDRGRIGYEQYF. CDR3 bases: TGTGCCAGCAGGGGTGTGAACCGGGACAGGGGGCGCATTGGCTACGAGCAGTACTTC.

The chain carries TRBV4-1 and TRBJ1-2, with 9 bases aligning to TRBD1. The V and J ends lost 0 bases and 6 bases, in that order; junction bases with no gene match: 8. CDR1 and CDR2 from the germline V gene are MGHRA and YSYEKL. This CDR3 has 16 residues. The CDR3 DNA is TGCGCCAGCAGCCAAGATTTGGCGACAGGGGGTGATGGCTACACCTTC. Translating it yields CASSQDLATGGDGYTF.

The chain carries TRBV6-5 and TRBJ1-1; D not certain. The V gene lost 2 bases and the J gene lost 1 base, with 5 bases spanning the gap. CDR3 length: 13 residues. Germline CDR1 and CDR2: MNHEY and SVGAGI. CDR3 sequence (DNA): TGTGCCAGCAGTTACCTCAGGAACACTGAAGCTTTCTTT. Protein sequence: CASSYLRNTEAFF.

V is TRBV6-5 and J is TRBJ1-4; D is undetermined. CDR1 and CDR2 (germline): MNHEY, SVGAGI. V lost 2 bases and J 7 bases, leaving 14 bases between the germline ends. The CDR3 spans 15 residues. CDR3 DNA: TGTGCCAGCAGTTACACATCCCTCCGGGGTGAAAAACTGTTTTTT. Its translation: CASSYTSLRGEKLFF.

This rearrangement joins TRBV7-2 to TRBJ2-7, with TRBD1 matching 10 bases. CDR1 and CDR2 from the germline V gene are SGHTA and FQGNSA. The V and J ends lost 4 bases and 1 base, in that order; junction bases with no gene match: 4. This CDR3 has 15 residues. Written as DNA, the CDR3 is TGTGCCAGCAGCTGGGGACAGGGGAGGTCCTACGAGCAGTACTTC. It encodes CASSWGQGRSYEQYF. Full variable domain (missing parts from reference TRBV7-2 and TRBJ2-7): GAGVSQSPSNKVTEKGKDVELRCDPISGHTALYWYRQSLGQGLEFLIYFQGNSAPDKSGLPSDRFSAERTGGSVSTLTIQRTQQEDSAVYLCASSWGQGRSYEQYFGPGTRLTVT.

CDR3 in amino acids: CASSPEVGSGNTIYF. CDR3 coding DNA: TGTGCCAGCTCACCCGAGGTGGGCTCTGGAAACACCATATATTTT. The rearrangement uses TRBV18 and TRBJ1-3; the D is unclear. The CDR3 extends over 15 amino acids. Germline assignment: CDR1 KGHSH and CDR2 LQKENI. Deletions cut 3 bases from V and 0 bases from J, with 9 bases between.

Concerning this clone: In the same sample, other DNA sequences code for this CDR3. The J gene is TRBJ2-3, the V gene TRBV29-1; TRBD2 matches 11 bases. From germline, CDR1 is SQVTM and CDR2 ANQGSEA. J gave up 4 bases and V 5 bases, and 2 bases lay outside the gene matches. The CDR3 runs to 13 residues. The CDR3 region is CSVLAGGADTQYF. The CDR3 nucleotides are TGCAGCGTTTTAGCGGGGGGGGCAGATACGCAGTATTTT.

The CDR3 protein is CASRPPGNEQFF. CDR3 in DNA: TGTGCCAGCAGACCGCCGGGTAATGAGCAGTTCTTC. The J gene is TRBJ2-1, the V gene TRBV7-9, with D unresolved. Germline CDR1 and CDR2: SEHNR and FQNEAQ (reference sequence). V was cut by 6 bases and J by 7 bases, with 10 bases left in between. This CDR3 comprises 12 residues.

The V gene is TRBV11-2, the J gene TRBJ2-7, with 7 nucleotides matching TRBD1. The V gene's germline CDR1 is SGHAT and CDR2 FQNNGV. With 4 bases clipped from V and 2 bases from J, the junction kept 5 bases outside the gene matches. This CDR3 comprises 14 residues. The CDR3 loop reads CASSSNRGTYEQYF. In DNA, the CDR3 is TGTGCCAGCAGCTCCAACAGGGGCACCTACGAGCAGTACTTC.